A selection of T cell receptor beta chains follows, all from one sample in a study of T-cell memory formation after mild COVID-19. TCRdb processed the 5' RACE reads anew with MiXCR; each CDR3 protein has one entry. Seen here are about 190,000 distinct CDR3 sequences, more than 9% observed once, and the top ten hold approximately 2.8%. Input material: PBMCs or a T cell subset sorted from them (not recorded which). These receptor sequences come from a man younger than 35 who had mild COVID-19 (a few samples of this study predate the infection). Cell type and time point are not known. Both conserved end residues are part of each CDR3. A D gene is named only where the DNA matches it firmly. Clone sizes are given selectively: once, few, many, or a class where the clone is expanded.

cdr3_aa cdr3_nt v_call d_call j_call clone_size
CASSLGLAEFTDTQYF TGTGCCAGCAGCTTAGGTCTAGCGGAGTTCACAGATACGCAGTATTTT TRBV7-2 TRBD2 TRBJ2-3 few
CASSERRGGITDTQYF TGTGCCAGCAGTGAAAGGCGGGGGGGCATCACAGATACGCAGTATTTT TRBV6-1 TRBD2 TRBJ2-3 few
CSARREDEQFF TGCAGTGCTAGAAGGGAGGATGAGCAGTTCTTC TRBV20-1 - TRBJ2-1 many
CASRGAPSGANVLTF TGTGCCAGTAGGGGTGCCCCCTCTGGGGCCAACGTCCTGACTTTC TRBV6-2/TRBV6-3 - TRBJ2-6 many
CATSDSQGARDQPQHF TGTGCCACCAGTGATTCACAGGGGGCGAGGGATCAGCCCCAGCATTTT TRBV24-1 TRBD1 TRBJ1-5 -
CASSEAPRGVGELFF TGTGCCAGCAGTGAAGCCCCCAGGGGGGTCGGGGAGCTGTTTTTT TRBV2 - TRBJ2-2 many
CASSGTGGSTEAFF TGCGCCAGCAGCGGTACAGGGGGAAGCACTGAAGCTTTCTTT TRBV5-1 TRBD1 TRBJ1-1 -
CASSLGWSLIGETQYF TGCGCCAGCAGCTTGGGATGGTCGCTAATCGGGGAGACCCAGTACTTC TRBV5-1 - TRBJ2-5 few
CASSGPYNEQFF TGTGCCAGCTCCGGTCCCTACAATGAGCAGTTCTTC TRBV9 - TRBJ2-1 many
CASSMGPNYGYTF TGTGCCAGTAGTATGGGACCTAACTATGGCTACACCTTC TRBV19 - TRBJ1-2 -
CASSPQGTGTQYF TGTGCCAGCAGTCCACAGGGTACGGGGACCCAGTACTTC TRBV12-3/TRBV12-4 - TRBJ2-5 few
CASSSPGSGTPYEQYF TGTGCCAGCAGCTCTCCGGGATCTGGGACACCCTACGAGCAGTACTTC TRBV7-8 - TRBJ2-7 few
CASSYSSGWQGGDMNTEAFF TGTGCCAGCAGTTACAGTTCCGGCTGGCAGGGTGGGGACATGAACACTGAAGCTTTCTTT TRBV6-6 - TRBJ1-1 -
CASSLRGRNQPQHF TGTGCCAGCAGCTTGCGGGGGCGCAATCAGCCCCAGCATTTT TRBV7-2 - TRBJ1-5 many
CASSQKGTGELFF TGTGCCAGCAGCCAAAAGGGCACCGGGGAGCTGTTTTTT TRBV3-1 - TRBJ2-2 -
CASSGNSGASIQYF TGTGCCAGCAGTGGGAATTCGGGGGCGAGCATTCAGTACTTC TRBV27 - TRBJ2-4 few
CSARSESSVSQYF TGCAGTGCTAGAAGTGAGAGCTCCGTGTCACAGTACTTC TRBV20-1 - TRBJ2-5 -
CASSLSYGPGNTIYF TGTGCCAGCAGCTTATCGTACGGGCCTGGAAACACCATATATTTT TRBV7-3 - TRBJ1-3 few
CASSPNPGLAGRDTQYF TGCGCCAGCAGCCCGAACCCGGGACTAGCGGGGAGAGATACGCAGTATTTT TRBV4-3 TRBD2 TRBJ2-3 -
CASRTTGTVMYNEQFF TGTGCCAGCAGAACCACCGGGACAGTGATGTACAATGAGCAGTTCTTC TRBV27 TRBD1 TRBJ2-1 few
CASSGRPRGYVQGETQYF TGTGCCAGCAGCGGACGGCCCAGGGGTTATGTCCAGGGGGAGACCCAGTACTTC TRBV6-2/TRBV6-3 - TRBJ2-5 few